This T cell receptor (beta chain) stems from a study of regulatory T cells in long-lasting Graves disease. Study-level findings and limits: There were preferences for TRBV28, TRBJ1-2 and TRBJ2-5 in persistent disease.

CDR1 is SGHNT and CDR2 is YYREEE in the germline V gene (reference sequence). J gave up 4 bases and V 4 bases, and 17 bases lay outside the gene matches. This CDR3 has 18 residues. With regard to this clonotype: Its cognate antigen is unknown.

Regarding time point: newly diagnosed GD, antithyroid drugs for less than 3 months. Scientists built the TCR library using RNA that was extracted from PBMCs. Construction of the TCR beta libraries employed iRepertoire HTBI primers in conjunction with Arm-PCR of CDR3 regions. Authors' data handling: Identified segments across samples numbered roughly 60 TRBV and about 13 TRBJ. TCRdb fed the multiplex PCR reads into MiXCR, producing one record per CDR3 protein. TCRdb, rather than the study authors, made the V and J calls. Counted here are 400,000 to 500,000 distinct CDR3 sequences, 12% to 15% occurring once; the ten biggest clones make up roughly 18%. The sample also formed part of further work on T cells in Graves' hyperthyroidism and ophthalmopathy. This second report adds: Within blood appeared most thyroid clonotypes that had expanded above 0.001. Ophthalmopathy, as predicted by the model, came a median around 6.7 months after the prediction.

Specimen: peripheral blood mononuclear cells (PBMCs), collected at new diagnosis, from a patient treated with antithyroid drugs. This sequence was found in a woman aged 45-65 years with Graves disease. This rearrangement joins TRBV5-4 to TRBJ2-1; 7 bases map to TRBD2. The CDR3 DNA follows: TGTGCCAGCAGCCGCTGGGGGGGGGTAGCACCAATATACAATGAGCAGTTCTTC. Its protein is CASSRWGGVAPIYNEQFF.